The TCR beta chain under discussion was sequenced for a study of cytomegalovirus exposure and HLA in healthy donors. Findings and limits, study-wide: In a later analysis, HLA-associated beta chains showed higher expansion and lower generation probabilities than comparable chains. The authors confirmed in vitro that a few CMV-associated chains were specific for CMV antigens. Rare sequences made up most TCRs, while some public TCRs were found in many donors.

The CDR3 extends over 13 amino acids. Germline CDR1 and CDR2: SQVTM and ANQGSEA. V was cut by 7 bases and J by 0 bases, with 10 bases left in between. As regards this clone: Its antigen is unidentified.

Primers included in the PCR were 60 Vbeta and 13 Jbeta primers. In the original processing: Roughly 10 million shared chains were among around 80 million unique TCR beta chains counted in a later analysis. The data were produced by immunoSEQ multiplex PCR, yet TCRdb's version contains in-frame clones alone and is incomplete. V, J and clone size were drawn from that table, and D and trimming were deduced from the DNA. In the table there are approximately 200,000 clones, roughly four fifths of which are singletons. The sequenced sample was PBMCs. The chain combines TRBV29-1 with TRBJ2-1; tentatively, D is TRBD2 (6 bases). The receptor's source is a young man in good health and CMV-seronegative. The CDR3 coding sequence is TGCAGCGAGAGCGGGCTCTCCTACAATGAGCAGTTCTTC. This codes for CSESGLSYNEQFF.